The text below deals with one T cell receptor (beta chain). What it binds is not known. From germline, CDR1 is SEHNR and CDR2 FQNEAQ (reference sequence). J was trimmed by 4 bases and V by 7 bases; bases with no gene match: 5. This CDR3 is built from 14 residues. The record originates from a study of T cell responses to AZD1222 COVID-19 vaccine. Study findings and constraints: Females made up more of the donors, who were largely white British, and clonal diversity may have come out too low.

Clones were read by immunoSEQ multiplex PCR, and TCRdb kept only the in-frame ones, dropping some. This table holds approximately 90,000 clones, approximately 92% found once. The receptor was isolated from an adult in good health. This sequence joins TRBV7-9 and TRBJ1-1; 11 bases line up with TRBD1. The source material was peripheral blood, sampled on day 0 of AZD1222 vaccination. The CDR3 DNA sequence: TGTGCCAGCACCGGACAGGGGGCGAGCACTGAAGCTTTCTTT. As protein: CASTGQGASTEAFF.